This T cell receptor beta chain was obtained from a study of CD8+ T cells in alopecia areata. In this sample, this clone turned up a few times. RNA extraction and reverse transcription yielded cDNA as sequencing template. Profiling relied on immunoSEQ multiplex PCR, and the TCRdb table lists in-frame clones only, not all of them. The top ten hold 15% to 20% of the sample, which has 150,000 to 160,000 clones, around half seen once. Between the trimmed V and J ends, which lost 1 base and 6 bases, there was a span of 14 bases. Germline CDR1 is GTSNPN and CDR2 is SVGIG (reference sequence). The CDR3 consists of 14 residues.

The receptor was isolated from a human donor with alopecia areata. The genes are TRBV30 and TRBJ2-3; no clear D gene. The sample in question was CD8+ T cells sorted from blood, obtained at week 0. CDR3 loop: CAWSGSSLRDTQYF. The CDR3 DNA sequence: TGTGCCTGGAGTGGTTCTTCACTGCGGGATACGCAGTATTTT.